This T cell receptor beta chain appears in the sequencing data of a study of blood T cell repertoires in COVID-19 (dated by TCRdb to about 2020). Broadly, across the study: Collaborator samples came from the United States, Italy and Spain and covered acute and convalescent phases of COVID-19. The material from the prospective study consisted of cDNA or gDNA derived from T cells, B-cell-depleted T cells, or PBMCs. The dataset comprised deeply sampled blood TCRbeta repertoires from subjects exposed to, actively infected with, or recovered from COVID-19. The repertoires were released in a freely available public database meant as a resource for research on the immune response to SARS-CoV-2. The samples were drawn from the first 160 participants of the ongoing ImmuneRACE study and from 950 to 1,500 subjects provided by 6 global collaborators. Sample metadata almost always included a de-identified subject ID, COVID-19 status, age in years and sex. Where available, HLA class I and class II types were taken from metadata supplied by the sample provider and were not determined by assay-based typing.

The germline V gene yields SNHLY for CDR1 and FYNNEI for CDR2. Compared with germline, V lacks 4 bases and J lacks 9 bases; bases without a gene match: 20. The CDR3 spans 18 residues, from the cysteine through the phenylalanine. Only CDR3 DNA is held: 54 bases, read in frame from base 1. Paper-wide results and their limitations: Clinical and demographic metadata were provided uncurated, with the amount varying by source and participant.

Collaborating institutions collected whole blood in K2EDTA tubes following their own protocols. For TCRbeta analysis, collaborators shipped samples as frozen whole blood, isolated PBMCs, or DNA extracted from either of those sample types. TCRbeta CDR3 regions were amplified from genomic DNA using the immunoSEQ Assay, a bias-controlled multiplex PCR. From the authors' description of their analysis: Within the assay, amplification of reference gene primers was used to estimate how many nucleated cells each sample contained. To quantify the absolute abundance of each unique TCRbeta CDR3 rearrangement, sequence reads were collapsed and filtered. For each sample, productive Simpson clonality was calculated as the square root of Simpson's diversity index across productive rearrangements. In TCRdb, the immuneACCESS table is reduced to in-frame sequences with V and J assigned. These tables do not hold every clone; where another copy was compared, an unresolved V gene accounts for under half, and the others remain unexplained. V, J and clone size are those of that table, while D and trimming were read from the DNA. The sample table contains 120,000 or so clones; only one count was recorded for roughly 90% of them. Under 4.5% of the sample rests with the top ten.

Concerning this clone: Its recognized antigen is unknown. Base qualities are not provided; no much larger clone lies one nucleotide away.

This sequence was found in a man between 50 and 59 years old with active COVID-19. Sequenced material: peripheral blood. Rearrangement joined TRBV2 to TRBJ2-3; 9 nucleotides in the junction match TRBD2. The CDR3 amino acid sequence is: CASSAGGLAGNPGITQYF. Read as DNA, the sequence is TGTGCCAGCAGTGCAGGAGGGCTAGCGGGGAACCCAGGTATCACGCAGTATTTT.